This passage covers 15 T cell receptor beta chains from one sample sequenced in a study of radiation and T cells in renal cell carcinoma. Time point noted: baseline pretreatment blood. Treatment specified: 15 Gy SBRT to primary tumor, nephrectomy 4 weeks later. Assay used: immunoSEQ multiplex PCR; TCRdb lists only in-frame clones, some missing. This sample yields about 150,000 clones, of which around 89% are seen a single time; around 4.1% belongs to the top ten. Material: blood, obtained from a patient whose treatment included radiotherapy and nephrectomy. These TCRs come from a woman aged 70 to 79 with renal cell carcinoma.

This chain links TRBV5-1 with TRBJ2-1; 11 nucleotides match TRBD2. J gave up 6 bases and V 4 bases, and 9 bases lay outside the gene matches. CDR3 length: 16 amino acids. Germline V gives CDR1 SGHRS, CDR2 YFSETQ. This CDR3 reads CASSKTALAGVNEQFF. The CDR3 DNA sequence: TGCGCCAGCAGCAAAACTGCACTAGCGGGGGTCAATGAGCAGTTCTTC.

This clone showed up just once. This CDR3 reads CASSLGGGRETQYF. Here the CDR3 DNA reads TGTGCCAGCAGTTTGGGGGGGGGTCGAGAGACCCAGTACTTC. The J gene is TRBJ2-5, the V gene TRBV28, with 7 bases aligning to TRBD2. After removal of 3 bases from V and 4 bases from J, the junction contained 5 bases not matched to a gene. The CDR3 is made up of 14 amino acids. In germline, CDR1 is MDHEN, CDR2 SYDVKM.

The CDR3 loop reads CASSYAEYLAKNIQYF. For the CDR3, the DNA is TGTGCCAGCAGTTATGCTGAGTATTTAGCCAAAAACATTCAGTACTTC. The rearrangement uses TRBV6-9 and TRBJ2-4; D uncertain. CDR1 MNHGY and CDR2 SVAAGI come from the germline V gene. V lost 2 bases, J lost 0 bases, and 11 bases lay in between. The CDR3 spans 16 residues.

V gene TRBV2 combines with J gene TRBJ2-5; D perhaps matches TRBD2 (6 bases). The CDR3 loop spans 13 amino acids. Deletions cut 8 bases from V and 5 bases from J, with 15 bases between. CDR1 is SNHLY, CDR2 FYNNEI, per germline. CDR3 bases: TGTGCCAGCGGACGGGAAGGAGGGGAGACCCAGTACTTC. Residues: CASGREGGETQYF.

The rearrangement links TRBV4-1 to TRBJ1-2; 8 nucleotides agree with TRBD1. Germline CDR1 reads MGHRA; CDR2 reads YSYEKL. With 1 base clipped from V and 4 bases from J, the junction kept 2 bases outside the gene matches. The CDR3 length is 14 residues. The CDR3 bases are TGCGCCAGCAGCCAAGGGACAGGGATCTATGGCTACACCTTC. This translates into CASSQGTGIYGYTF.

CDR3 in DNA: TGCAGCGTTGTTGGGCTGGCTGAAGCTTTCTTT. Protein: CSVVGLAEAFF. The chain carries TRBV29-1 and TRBJ1-1; D gene unclear. The germline V gene encodes CDR1 SQVTM and CDR2 ANQGSEA. This CDR3 region has 11 residues. Trimming pared 4 bases from V and 6 bases from J, leaving 9 bases between.

J is TRBJ2-1 and V is TRBV5-1; TRBD2 agrees at 8 bases. The CDR3 consists of 15 residues. Germline assignment: CDR1 SGHRS and CDR2 YFSETQ. The trim removed 2 bases at V and 3 bases at J, leaving 4 bases unmatched. DNA of the CDR3: TGCGCCAGCAGCTTAGCGGGGGCCAGCTACAATGAGCAGTTCTTC. Residues: CASSLAGASYNEQFF.

The gene calls are TRBV4-2 and TRBJ1-6, with 8 bases aligning to TRBD1. Per the germline V gene, CDR1 is LGHNA and CDR2 is YNFKEQ. The junction had 3 bases not matched to a gene; V was cut back by 0 bases and J by 8 bases. CDR3 length: 15 amino acids. In DNA, the CDR3 is TGTGCCAGCAGCCAAGATAGACAGGGGTATTCACCCCTCCACTTT. It specifies CASSQDRQGYSPLHF.

The J gene is TRBJ2-5, the V gene TRBV5-1; TRBD2 matches 11 bases. There are 16 residues in the CDR3. Trimming removed 4 bases from V and 4 bases from J; junction bases left unmatched: 9. Germline lookup yields CDR1 SGHRS and CDR2 YFSETQ. This CDR3 reads CASSPYSGGAGETQYF. CDR3 coding DNA: TGCGCCAGCAGCCCCTATAGCGGGGGGGCCGGAGAGACCCAGTACTTC.

J is TRBJ1-2 and V is TRBV28; TRBD1 aligns across 11 bases. Trimming removed 5 bases from V and 3 bases from J; junction bases left unmatched: 11. Germline V CDR1 and CDR2: MDHEN, SYDVKM. This CDR3 region has 17 residues. The CDR3, as DNA: TGTGCCAGCAGTGGGCCGGGACAGGGGGAGATCTACTATGGCTACACCTTC. It codes for CASSGPGQGEIYYGYTF.

The table lists this clone with a count of one. The chain has TRBV5-5 and TRBJ1-5; possible D gene TRBD1, 6 bases. The germline V gene encodes CDR1 SGHKS and CDR2 YYEKEE (reference sequence). The CDR3 is 15 residues long. Deletions cut 0 bases from V and 4 bases from J, with 11 bases between. The CDR3, as DNA: TGTGCCAGCAGCTTGGCCACAGGGCGGAATCAGCCCCAGCATTTT. Its translation is CASSLATGRNQPQHF.

In its sample, this clone was seen once. This sequence joins TRBV19 and TRBJ2-5; 11 bases align to TRBD2. CDR3 length: 18 amino acids. Germline loops: CDR1 LNHDA, CDR2 SQIVND (reference sequence). Trimming cost V 5 bases and J 2 bases; bases outside gene matches: 13. The CDR3 is CASSPHPTSGALQETQYF. The CDR3 DNA reads TGTGCCAGTAGTCCTCACCCGACTAGCGGGGCTCTACAAGAGACCCAGTACTTC.

This sequence joins TRBV6-1 and TRBJ1-1; a weak D match, TRBD1 (6 bases). V lost 6 bases, J lost 4 bases, and 15 bases lay in between. The CDR3 consists of 14 residues. CDR1 MNHNS and CDR2 SASEGT come from the germline V gene. The chain's CDR3 is CASRADSWGTEAFF. In DNA form, the CDR3 reads TGTGCCAGCAGGGCGGACAGTTGGGGCACTGAAGCTTTCTTT.

This clone has just one count. The V gene is TRBV5-6, the J gene TRBJ2-1, with D possibly being TRBD2 (6 bases). Trimming pared 4 bases from V and 3 bases from J, leaving 14 bases between. The CDR3 extends over 15 amino acids. The V gene's germline CDR1 is SGHDT and CDR2 YYEEEE. CDR3 DNA sequence: TGTGCCAGCAGCCCCCGGCGGGGTAGCTACAATGAGCAGTTCTTC. Translated: CASSPRRGSYNEQFF.

J is TRBJ1-1 and V is TRBV11-2; 7 bases map to TRBD1. The CDR3 is 15 residues long. Germline values: CDR1 SGHAT, CDR2 FQNNGV. V was clipped by 4 bases and J by 5 bases; unmatched bases: 10. The CDR3 spells CASSSVRGRKTEAFF. The CDR3 DNA reads TGTGCCAGCAGCTCCGTAAGGGGGCGGAAAACTGAAGCTTTCTTT.